Listed below are T cell receptor beta chains from one sample, sequenced in a study of T cell repertoires in cytomegalovirus infection. From the reads, TCRdb called clonotypes with MiXCR, one entry per CDR3 protein. The sample has about 500,000 distinct CDR3 sequences; 33% are singletons. These receptors are not linked to any known antigen. The sequencing used cultured PBMCs, collected from culture after CMV antigen stimulation. The receptor source for this set is a human donor in good health (CMV status not recorded). Some clones in this sample may be carry-over from other donors' samples. CDR3s leave out the opening cysteine and the closing phenylalanine or tryptophan. The listing skips clone size in some rows; elsewhere it reads once, few, many or a size class.

>many|TRBV7-2
ASSLKQGENTEAF
>NA|TRBV5-1
ASSLGDHSNQPQH
>NA|TRBV7-2
ASTPTEPTGELF
>few|TRBV7-2
ASSLGTGNYAF
>many|TRBV7-2
ASSFLNLAKNIQY
>NA|TRBV28
ASSWVEGSYEQY
>once|TRBV12-3/TRBV12-4
ASSLPAGTEAF
>many|TRBV7-2
ASSLLTARGDTQY
>few|TRBV7-8
ASSPQDRAETQY
>NA|TRBV28
ASSTVQSGQRRSTDTQY
>NA|TRBV6-1
AVAEAGVYNEQF
>NA|TRBV7-9
ASSLAGTAKETQY
>few|TRBV28
ASSLSLKWGTEAF
>NA|TRBV12-3/TRBV12-4
ASNTGTGVYNEQF
>many|TRBV7-8
ASSLSRQGHGNQPQH
>few|TRBV6-1
ATRQIDYGYT
>NA|TRBV5-4
ASSSGLEKETQY
>NA|TRBV5-1
ASEGAGSEQY
>NA|TRBV7-3
ASSLLPSYNEQF
>NA|TRBV12-3/TRBV12-4
ASSPGTGPWNQPQH
>NA|TRBV7-9
ASSRGVRREETQY
>NA|TRBV6-2/TRBV6-3
ASSTLAGAGETQY
>NA|TRBV5-4
ASSLEGGGQGYEQY
>few|TRBV6-2/TRBV6-3
ASSYPATGKLDYGYT
>once|TRBV14
ASSQDQRGWSYNEQF
>once|TRBV20-1
SAEQGDSTDTQY
>NA|TRBV6-2/TRBV6-3
ASGFYGTSGSDTDTQY
>NA|TRBV14
ASNGLAGRGNEQF
>few|TRBV5-4
ASSLPRGNTDTQY
>NA|TRBV20-1
SARLAGGAETQY
>NA|TRBV28
ASSPHNEQF
>NA|TRBV27
ASSLGSGTNVYGYT
>few|TRBV12-3/TRBV12-4
ASRITTGVDYGYT
>NA|TRBV19
ASSTGLAHNEQF
>NA|TRBV4-1
ASSQETGTGNSPLH
>once|TRBV4-3
ASSQAWRSSYNEQF
>many|TRBV7-2
ASSLVSPNYGYT
>many|TRBV7-2
ASSPTGGGESGYT
>NA|TRBV6-1
ASSLQGASYGYT
>many|TRBV12-3/TRBV12-4
ASSLARTSGRMAKNIQY
>NA|TRBV20-1
SATLAGDYEQY
>NA|TRBV5-4
ASSLGGPATQY
>few|TRBV12-5
ASAPLLSGNTIY
>NA|TRBV7-2
ASSSRVSGSRETQY
>few|TRBV27
ASSWARLVTDTQY
>few|TRBV19
ASSRGTSGTLQETQY
>few|TRBV7-2
ASSLWGETGSSGNTIY
>NA|TRBV5-4
ASSPRRLADTGELF